This TCR beta chain is from a study of blood T cell repertoires in COVID-19. Across the whole study: T cells, B-cell-depleted T cells, or PBMCs provided the cDNA or gDNA that served as material.

Authors' methods: It was from reference gene primer amplification that nucleated cell counts were estimated. Profiled with immunoSEQ multiplex PCR; TCRdb holds only in-frame clones, not every one. V, J and clone size are taken as reported in that table, and D and trimming were inferred from the DNA itself. This sample carries roughly 430,000 clones, 88% of them seen once, and the ten largest clones take over 2%. Donors were grouped by their self-reported clinical history. The CDR3 is 19 residues long. Germline V gene data show CDR1 as LGHDT and CDR2 as YNNKEL (reference sequence). V trimming: 1 base; J trimming: 8 bases; junction bases outside the gene matches: 16.

Sequencing used PBMCs or T cells enriched from blood (not recorded which). The chain carries TRBV3-1 (or the pseudogene TRBV3-2) and TRBJ2-2; 10 bases are shared with TRBD2. This receptor was obtained from a woman between 35 and 50 years old with acute COVID-19. DNA for the CDR3: TGTGCCAGCAGCCAAGGGGCCGTCGAGCGGGGGGGCCTGAGTGGGGAGCTGTTTTTT. It codes for CASSQGAVERGGLSGELFF.